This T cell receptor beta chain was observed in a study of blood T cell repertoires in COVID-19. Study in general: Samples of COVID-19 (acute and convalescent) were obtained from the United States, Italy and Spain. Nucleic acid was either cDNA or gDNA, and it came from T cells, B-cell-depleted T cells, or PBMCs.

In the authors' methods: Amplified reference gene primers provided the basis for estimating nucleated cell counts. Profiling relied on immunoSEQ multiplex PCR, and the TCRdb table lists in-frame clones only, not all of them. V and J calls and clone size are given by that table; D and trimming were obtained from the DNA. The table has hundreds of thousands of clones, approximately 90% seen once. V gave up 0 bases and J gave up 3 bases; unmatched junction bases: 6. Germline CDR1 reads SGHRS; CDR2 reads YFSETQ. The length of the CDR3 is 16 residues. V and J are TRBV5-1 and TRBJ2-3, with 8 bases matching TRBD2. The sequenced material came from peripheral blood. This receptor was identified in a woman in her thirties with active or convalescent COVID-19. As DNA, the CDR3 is TGCGCCAGCAGCTTGGCCGCGGGGGGAGCGACAGATACGCAGTATTTT. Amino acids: CASSLAAGGATDTQYF.